This T cell receptor (beta chain) emerged from a study of blood T cell repertoires in COVID-19. Study background: The samples span acute and convalescent COVID-19 from the United States, Italy and Spain. PBMCs, B-cell-depleted T cells, or T cells were the source of the cDNA or gDNA that made up the material.

Methods used by the authors: Reference gene primer amplification gave estimated nucleated cell counts. Measured with immunoSEQ multiplex PCR; TCRdb has only the in-frame clones, and not every one. The V and J calls and clone size were taken over from that table, and D and trimming were inferred from the DNA. The top ten clones hold roughly 6.2% of a sample with around 200,000 clones, about 86% of them seen once. The origin of this receptor is a man aged 60 to 75 who had recovered from COVID-19. Sequenced: peripheral blood.

CDR3 DNA sequence: TGTGCCAGCAGCGTAGGAACGACAGGAAACATGAACACTGAAGCTTTCTTT. Its protein is CASSVGTTGNMNTEAFF. The chain combines TRBV9 with TRBJ1-1, with D possibly TRBD1 on 6 matching bases. Germline-derived CDR1 and CDR2 are SGDLS and YYNGEE. CDR3 length equals 17 residues. V was trimmed by 0 bases and J by 0 bases, leaving 15 bases between them.